Below, one T cell receptor (beta chain) is given with its context. This sample was taken from a study of blood T cell repertoires in COVID-19. Overall study: Italy, Spain and the United States were the sources of the convalescent and acute COVID-19 samples. PBMCs, B-cell-depleted T cells, or T cells were the source of the cDNA or gDNA that made up the material.

Data came from immunoSEQ multiplex PCR; TCRdb stores just in-frame clones and leaves some out. In the table there are approximately 390,000 clones, around 89% of which are singletons. Germline V CDR1 and CDR2: SGHRS, YFSETQ. The CDR3 sequence is 14 residues long. Trimming removed 0 bases from V and 4 bases from J, with 11 bases in between. Sequencing was carried out using peripheral blood. The TCR sequence derives from a man between 18 and 35 years old with active or convalescent COVID-19. J is TRBJ2-7 and V is TRBV5-1; weak D call: TRBD1 (6 bases). The CDR3 loop is CASSLAGQGYEQYF. The CDR3 DNA sequence: TGCGCCAGCAGCTTGGCCGGGCAGGGGTACGAGCAGTACTTC.